The present TCR beta chain was sequenced within a study of blood T cell repertoires in COVID-19 (TCRdb year 2020). With respect to the entire study: Collaborator samples came from the United States, Italy and Spain and covered acute and convalescent phases of COVID-19. Sample metadata almost always included a de-identified subject ID, COVID-19 status, age in years and sex. Samples were obtained from the ongoing ImmuneRACE study (first 160 participants) and from 950 to 1,500 subjects provided by 6 global collaborators. The dataset comprised deeply sampled blood TCRbeta repertoires from subjects exposed to, actively infected with, or recovered from COVID-19. Where HLA class I and class II types were available, the types were taken from metadata supplied by the sample provider, not from assay-based typing. The repertoires were released in a freely available public database intended as a resource for research on the immune response to SARS-CoV-2. The prospective study material was composed of cDNA or gDNA derived from T cells, B-cell-depleted T cells, or PBMCs. General findings and caveats noted by the study authors: The quantity of clinical and demographic metadata differed by source and by participant and was supplied without curation.

The immunoSEQ Assay, a bias-controlled multiplex PCR, was used to amplify TCRbeta CDR3 regions from genomic DNA. As for the original processing: Within the assay, amplification of reference gene primers was used to estimate how many nucleated cells each sample contained. To quantify the absolute abundance of each unique TCRbeta CDR3 rearrangement, sequence reads were collapsed and filtered. For each sample, productive Simpson clonality was calculated as the square root of Simpson's diversity index over productive rearrangements. As stored in TCRdb, this immuneACCESS dataset retains in-frame rearrangements with V and J assigned. A fraction of the clones does not appear; measured against another copy, unresolved V genes explain less than half of the discrepancy, and the remainder lacks a known reason. V and J calls and clone size are given by that table; D and trimming were obtained from the DNA. The sample table records over 350,000 clones; roughly 88% of these occur just once. The ten largest account for around 0.95% of the sample.

V is shortened by 0 bases, J by 4 bases, and the region joining them spans 11 bases. The CDR3, cysteine through phenylalanine, is 15 amino acids long. Only the CDR3 DNA is retained, 45 bases long and in frame from the first base. From a lookup of the germline V gene, CDR1 and CDR2 are LGHNA and YSLEER. Details on this clone: Its antigen is not yet known. No base quality values were provided; no much bigger clone lies one nucleotide off.

Enrolling through a virtual design, the prospective study's participants ranged in age from roughly 18 to 95 years and lived across around 25 United States geographic areas. To assign participants to cohorts, the prospective study relied on clinical history that participants themselves reported in a screening survey and a study questionnaire. Each participant in the prospective study had whole blood, serum and a nasopharyngeal or oropharyngeal swab collected by mobile phlebotomists. Prospective study participants could optionally give additional blood draws and questionnaires over an approximately 2-month period. Prospective study blood samples were shipped either frozen or at room temperature before DNA extraction.

The sequenced material came from PBMCs or T cells enriched from blood (not recorded which). The chain is encoded by TRBV4-3 joined to TRBJ2-3; the D segment could be TRBD2, given 5 matching bases. The receptor comes from a woman in her twenties or thirties with acute COVID-19. The sequence in DNA is TGCGCCAGCAGCCAAGAAACTAGAGCCCCAGATACGCAGTATTTT. It translates as CASSQETRAPDTQYF.